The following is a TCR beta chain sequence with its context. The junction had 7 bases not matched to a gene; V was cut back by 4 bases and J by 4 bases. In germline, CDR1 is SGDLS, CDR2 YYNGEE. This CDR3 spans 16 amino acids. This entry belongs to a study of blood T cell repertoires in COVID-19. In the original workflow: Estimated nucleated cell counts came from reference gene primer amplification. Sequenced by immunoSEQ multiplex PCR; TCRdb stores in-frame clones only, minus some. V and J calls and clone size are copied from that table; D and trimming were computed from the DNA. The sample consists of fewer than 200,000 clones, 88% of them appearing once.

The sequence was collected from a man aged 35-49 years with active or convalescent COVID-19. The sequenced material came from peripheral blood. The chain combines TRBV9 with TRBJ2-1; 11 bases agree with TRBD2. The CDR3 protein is CASSPRLAGPYNEQFF. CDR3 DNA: TGTGCCAGCAGCCCCAGACTAGCGGGGCCTTACAATGAGCAGTTCTTC.